This paragraph reports one T cell receptor beta chain. This sample was included in a study of blood T cell repertoires in COVID-19. The repertoire was sequenced with immunoSEQ multiplex PCR; TCRdb's copy has only in-frame clones and lacks some. The data contain 120,000 or so clones, roughly 88% of them singletons. The CDR3 is 14 residues long. Germline CDR1 reads MNHEY; CDR2 reads SVGEGT. With 5 bases removed from V and 2 bases from J, the gap between germline ends came to 13 bases. The specimen sequenced was peripheral blood. The genes are TRBV6-2 or TRBV6-3 and TRBJ2-7; weak D call: TRBD1 (6 bases). The sequence was collected from a man over 45 with acute or convalescent COVID-19. CDR3: CASSRQGQPYEQYF. The DNA of the CDR3 is TGTGCCAGCAGTCGGCAGGGACAACCCTACGAGCAGTACTTC.